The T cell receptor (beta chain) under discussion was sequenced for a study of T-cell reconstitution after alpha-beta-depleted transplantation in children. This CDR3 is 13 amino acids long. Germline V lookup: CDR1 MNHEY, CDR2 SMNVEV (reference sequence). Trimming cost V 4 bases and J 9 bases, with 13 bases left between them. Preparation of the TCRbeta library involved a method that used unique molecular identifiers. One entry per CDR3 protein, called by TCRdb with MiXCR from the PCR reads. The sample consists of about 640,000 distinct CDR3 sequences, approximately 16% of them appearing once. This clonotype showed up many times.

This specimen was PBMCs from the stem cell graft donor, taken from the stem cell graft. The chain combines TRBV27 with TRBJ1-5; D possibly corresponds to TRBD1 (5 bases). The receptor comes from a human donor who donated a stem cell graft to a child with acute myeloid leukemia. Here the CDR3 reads CASSSSDSRPQHF. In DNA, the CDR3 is TGTGCCAGCAGTTCGAGCGACAGTAGGCCCCAGCATTTT.